This is a list of T cell receptor beta chains from one sample in a study of metastatic and nonmetastatic thyroid tumors. Using MiXCR, TCRdb reanalyzed the PCR reads. The sample records around 29,000 clones, around 20% being singletons. Sequencing used blood. The receptor source for this set is a female donor with papillary thyroid cancer or a benign thyroid nodule (not recorded which). Some clones in this sample may be carry-over from other donors' samples. Each CDR3 is given with its conserved first and last residue. D genes are given only for firm matches. A row's size may be missing; if present it is once, few, many or a size class.

j_call,cdr3_length,clone_size,v_call,d_call,cdr3_nt,cdr3_aa
TRBJ2-1,13,.,TRBV5-1,TRBD1,TGCGCCAGCAGCTTAGGACGGGACAGTGAGCAGTTCTTC,CASSLGRDSEQFF
TRBJ1-1,16,few,TRBV5-1,TRBD1,TGCGCCAGCAGCTTATCCCCGACAGGGGTGGGAACTGAAGCTTTCTTT,CASSLSPTGVGTEAFF
TRBJ2-7,13,.,TRBV3-1,.,TGTGCCAGCAGCTCTGACAGCCACTACGAGCAGTACTTC,CASSSDSHYEQYF
TRBJ1-6,16,few,TRBV12-3/TRBV12-4,.,TGTGCCAGCAGGGCGGGTGTATGGGGAGGGAATTCACCCCTCCACTTT,CASRAGVWGGNSPLHF
TRBJ1-6,13,.,TRBV30,.,TGTGCCTGGAGTCCCCCCTATAATTCACCCCTCCACTTT,CAWSPPYNSPLHF
TRBJ1-2,11,many,TRBV7-9,.,TGTGCCAGCAGCCTTTGGGGTGGCTACACCTTC,CASSLWGGYTF
TRBJ2-2,13,few,TRBV6-5,.,TGTGCCACCAGTTACTCCGACACCGGGGCGCTGTTTTTT,CATSYSDTGALFF
TRBJ2-7,14,.,TRBV6-2/TRBV6-3,TRBD2,TGTGCCAGCAGTTACGGGACTAGCGCCTACGAGCAGTACTTC,CASSYGTSAYEQYF
TRBJ2-1,12,few,TRBV18,.,TGTGCCAGCTCCCCTGGAGGTGATGAGCAGTTCTTC,CASSPGGDEQFF
TRBJ1-5,14,many,TRBV30,TRBD1,TGTGCCTGGGGTGTACGACAGGGGGTCCAGCCCCAGCATTTT,CAWGVRQGVQPQHF
TRBJ1-2,12,few,TRBV12-3/TRBV12-4,.,TGTGCCAGCAGTTCTCGACTCTATGGCTACACCTTC,CASSSRLYGYTF
TRBJ1-2,16,.,TRBV11-2,TRBD1,TGTGCCAGCACCTGGACAGGGGGAAATTTTAACTATGGCTACACCTTC,CASTWTGGNFNYGYTF
TRBJ1-1,17,.,TRBV19,.,TGTGCCAGTAGCTCCCTGCGGGGGCCGGGTCGAAACACTGAAGCTTTCTTT,CASSSLRGPGRNTEAFF
TRBJ2-3,12,.,TRBV11-2,.,TGTGCCAGCACCTCTAGCACAGATACGCAGTATTTT,CASTSSTDTQYF
TRBJ2-7,17,many,TRBV3-1,.,TGTGCCAGCAGCCAAGATATGGGGGACCGCAACTACTACGAGCAGTACTTC,CASSQDMGDRNYYEQYF
TRBJ2-3,14,many,TRBV14,.,TGTGCCAGCAGCCAAGATAAGCACACAGATACGCAGTATTTT,CASSQDKHTDTQYF
TRBJ2-2,16,many,TRBV6-2/TRBV6-3,.,TGTGCCAGCACCCCCGCCCCGGGACTTCTTCCCGGGGAGCTGTTTTTT,CASTPAPGLLPGELFF
TRBJ2-7,16,few,TRBV28,TRBD1,TGTGCCAGCAGTTCGACAGGGGGCTATTCGACCTACGAGCAGTACTTC,CASSSTGGYSTYEQYF
TRBJ1-1,14,many,TRBV5-1,.,TGCGCCAGCAGCGTGGATGCCTCGAACACTGAAGCTTTCTTT,CASSVDASNTEAFF
TRBJ1-1,13,.,TRBV7-8,TRBD1,TGTGCCAGCATCCCACGGGACAGTGTAAAAGCCTTCTTT,CASIPRDSVKAFF
TRBJ2-5,15,many,TRBV20-1,TRBD1,TGCAGTGCTAGAGATTCGGACAGGGGGCGGGAGACCCAGTACTTC,CSARDSDRGRETQYF
TRBJ2-2,11,.,TRBV7-2,.,TGTGCCAGCAAGCTTGCCGGGGAGCTGTTTTTT,CASKLAGELFF
TRBJ2-6,17,medium-sized,TRBV6-1,.,TGTGCCAGCAGTGAAGTCTTCGGGAGCTCTGGGGCCAACGTCCTGACTTTC,CASSEVFGSSGANVLTF
TRBJ2-4,12,few,TRBV29-1,.,TGCAGCGTTCGGCAGGGCAAAAACATTCAGTACTTC,CSVRQGKNIQYF
TRBJ2-5,15,few,TRBV28,TRBD2,TGTGCCAGCAGTTTTACTAGCGGGGGGCAAGAGACCCAGTACTTC,CASSFTSGGQETQYF
TRBJ1-1,15,.,TRBV5-1,TRBD1,TGCGCCAGCAGTTCAGGGGGCGGGATGAACACTGAAGCTTTCTTT,CASSSGGGMNTEAFF
TRBJ2-5,14,many,TRBV19,TRBD1,TGTGCCAGTAGCGGGACAGGGGCTATCAAGACCCAGTACTTC,CASSGTGAIKTQYF
TRBJ2-3,13,.,TRBV7-6,.,TGTGCCGGACCAGTACTGGGAACAGATACGCAGTATTTT,CAGPVLGTDTQYF
TRBJ1-1,16,many,TRBV19,.,TGTGCCAGTAGTAATCCCTCCGCTCAGGGTGTCACTGAAGCTTTCTTT,CASSNPSAQGVTEAFF
TRBJ1-5,16,few,TRBV6-5,.,TGTGCCAGCAGTTACACACGGCATTATAGCAATCAGCCCCAGAATTTT,CASSYTRHYSNQPQNF
TRBJ2-1,18,.,TRBV15,TRBD2,TGTGCCACCAGCAGAGGAGCTTACAGCGGGGCCCTATACAATGAGCAGTTCTTC,CATSRGAYSGALYNEQFF
TRBJ1-2,14,many,TRBV29-1,.,TGCAGCGTTGAAGATTTAAGGGCAGGATACGGCTACACCTTC,CSVEDLRAGYGYTF
TRBJ1-1,14,.,TRBV11-2,.,TGTGCCAGCAGCTTAGTGGGCACCCGCGTCGGGGCTTTCTTT,CASSLVGTRVGAFF
TRBJ1-6,14,few,TRBV19,.,TGTGCCAGTAGTATAAAAGCACTTAATTCACCCCTCCACTTT,CASSIKALNSPLHF
TRBJ2-6,16,many,TRBV30,.,TGTGCCTGGAGGACCCCCATGAGGGCCGGGGCCAACGTCCTGACTTTC,CAWRTPMRAGANVLTF
TRBJ2-5,14,many,TRBV7-6,.,TGTGCCAGCAGCTCCAAGACCAACTGGGAGACCCAGTACTTC,CASSSKTNWETQYF
TRBJ1-2,13,.,TRBV5-6,.,TGTGCCAGCAGCTTGGTTGTCCCCTATGGCTACACCTTC,CASSLVVPYGYTF
TRBJ2-1,15,many,TRBV7-3,TRBD2,TGTGCCAGCAGCTCCGATAGCGGGAGAGTCAATGAGCAGTTCTTC,CASSSDSGRVNEQFF
TRBJ2-2,11,many,TRBV30,.,TGTGCCTGGGGAAACACCGGGGAGCTGTTTTTT,CAWGNTGELFF
TRBJ2-3,13,.,TRBV2,TRBD2,TGTGCCAGCGTTAGCGGGGATGACAGTACGCAGTATTTT,CASVSGDDSTQYF
TRBJ1-5,13,few,TRBV24-1,.,TGTGCCACCAGTGAGCACTACAATCAGCCCCAGCATTTT,CATSEHYNQPQHF
TRBJ2-7,12,.,TRBV12-3/TRBV12-4,.,TGTGCCAGCAGCTTAAACGGGGACGAGCAGTACTTC,CASSLNGDEQYF
TRBJ2-3,14,.,TRBV18,.,TGTGCCAGCTCACCAAGGAAACTCACAGATACGCAGTATTTT,CASSPRKLTDTQYF
TRBJ2-7,15,many,TRBV5-1,TRBD1,TGCGCCAGCAGCTTGGTGGGAGGACAGGGTTACGAGCAGTACTTC,CASSLVGGQGYEQYF
TRBJ2-5,18,.,TRBV24-1,.,TGTGCCACCAGTGGTTCAGTGCAAACAGGGTATCGGAGGGAGACCCAGTACTTC,CATSGSVQTGYRRETQYF